The subject of this entry is one TCR beta chain. The antigen is unknown. Points from the study as a whole: In terms of TCR gene usage, tumor memory CD4+ T cells clustered together with blood and lymph node memory CD4+ cells, as well as with lymph node naive CD4+ cells. Tumor-infiltrating Treg TCR alpha and beta sequences overlapped most with tumor naive CD4+ T cells, then blood naive.

Full-length variable regions came from constant-region reverse primers plus semi-nested Nested Universal Primer A PCR. TCRdb redid the calling of the 5' RACE reads with MiXCR, one entry per CDR3 protein. The profile shows 45,000 to 55,000 distinct CDR3 sequences, roughly 22% of them singletons. Trimming removed 4 bases from V and 2 bases from J, with 13 bases in between. Germline lookup yields CDR1 SGHRS and CDR2 YFSETQ. This CDR3 spans 14 amino acids. The receptor comes from a female donor with breast cancer. The sample taken for sequencing was tumor-infiltrating naive CD4+ T cells sorted from the breast tumor. Subset described: naive CD4+ T cells, CD4+CD45RA+CD25-. The V gene is TRBV5-1, the J gene TRBJ2-7, with D maybe TRBD2 (6 bases). The CDR3 nucleotides read TGCGCCAGCAGCCCGCGGGGTGATCCCTACGAGCAGTACTTC. As protein: CASSPRGDPYEQYF.